The present T cell receptor beta chain was sequenced within a study of blood T cell repertoires in COVID-19 (dated by TCRdb to 2020 to 2021). For the study in its entirety: Collaborator samples came from the United States, Italy and Spain and covered acute and convalescent phases of COVID-19. The material from the prospective study consisted of cDNA or gDNA derived from T cells, B-cell-depleted T cells, or PBMCs. Deeply sampled blood TCRbeta repertoires from subjects exposed to, actively infected with, or recovered from COVID-19 were included in the dataset. The repertoires were released in a freely available public database meant as a resource for research on the immune response to SARS-CoV-2. The samples were drawn from two sources: the first 160 participants of the ongoing ImmuneRACE study, and 1,200 or so subjects contributed by 6 global collaborators. The sample metadata nearly always contained a de-identified subject ID, COVID-19 status, age in years and sex. Where HLA class I and class II types were available, the types were taken from metadata supplied by the sample provider, not from assay-based typing.

The immunoSEQ Assay, a bias-controlled multiplex PCR, was used to amplify TCRbeta CDR3 regions from genomic DNA. The authors' pipeline ran thus. Nucleated cell counts per sample were estimated from amplification of reference gene primers within the assay. Sequence reads were collapsed and filtered to measure the absolute abundance of every unique TCRbeta CDR3 rearrangement. For each sample, productive Simpson clonality was calculated as the square root of Simpson's diversity index over productive rearrangements. TCRdb took this table from immuneACCESS and kept in-frame rearrangements with V and J called. Such tables lack part of the clones; where checked against another copy, unresolved V genes explain under half of the gap, and the rest is unexplained. V, J and clone size are those of that table, while D and trimming were read from the DNA. The sample table lists hundreds of thousands of clones, roughly 90% of them with a count of one. Of the sample, around 1.9% falls within the top ten clones.

A note on this clone: Its antigen is currently not known. The record has no base qualities; no much larger clone is one base away.

CDR1 and CDR2, looked up from the germline V gene (reference sequence), are LGHDT and YNNKEL. CDR3 length: 16 amino acids, cysteine to phenylalanine. Only CDR3 DNA is held: 48 bases, read in frame from base 1. Trimmed from V: 2 bases; trimmed from J: 8 bases; junction bases lacking a gene match: 13. Participants in the prospective study were enrolled through a virtual design, were aged roughly 18 to 90 years, and lived in some 24 United States geographic areas. To assign participants to cohorts, the prospective study relied on clinical history that participants themselves reported in a screening survey and a study questionnaire. In the prospective study, whole blood, serum and a nasopharyngeal or oropharyngeal swab were collected from each participant by mobile phlebotomists. Additional blood draws and questionnaires over an approximately 2-month period could optionally be provided by prospective study participants. Before DNA extraction, blood samples from the prospective study were shipped at room temperature or frozen.

General conclusions and limits of the study: The amount of clinical and demographic metadata varied by source and participant and was provided uncurated.

The clonotype comes from a woman aged 40 to 49 with acute COVID-19. The chain was built from TRBV3-1 (or the pseudogene TRBV3-2) and TRBJ1-2; 8 bases in the middle match TRBD1. The specimen sequenced was PBMCs or T cells enriched from blood (not recorded which). The base sequence is TGTGCCAGCAGCCAAACCCCCGCTGGGACAGGTAAAGGCTACACCTTC. Its translation reads: CASSQTPAGTGKGYTF.